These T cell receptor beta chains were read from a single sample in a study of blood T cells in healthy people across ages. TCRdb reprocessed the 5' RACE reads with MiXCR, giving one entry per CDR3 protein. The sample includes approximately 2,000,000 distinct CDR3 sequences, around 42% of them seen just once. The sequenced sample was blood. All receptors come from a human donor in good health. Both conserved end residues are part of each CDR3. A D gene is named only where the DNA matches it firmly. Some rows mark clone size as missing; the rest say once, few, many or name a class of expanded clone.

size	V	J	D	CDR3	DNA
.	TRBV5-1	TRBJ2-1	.	CATRGAPSYNEQFF	TGCGCCACCAGGGGGGCCCCTAGCTACAATGAGCAGTTCTTC
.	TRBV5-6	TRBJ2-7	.	CASSLEGTPNLYEQYF	TGTGCCAGCAGCTTGGAGGGGACTCCCAACCTTTACGAGCAGTACTTC
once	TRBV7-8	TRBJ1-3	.	CASRGRGGNTIYF	TGTGCCAGCCGAGGACGGGGTGGAAACACCATATATTTT
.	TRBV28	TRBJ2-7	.	CASSLTAGYPGEQYF	TGTGCCAGCAGTTTAACAGCTGGTTATCCCGGGGAGCAGTACTTC
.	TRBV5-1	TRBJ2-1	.	CASSLSGNDEQFF	TGCGCCAGCAGCTTGTCAGGAAACGATGAGCAGTTCTTC
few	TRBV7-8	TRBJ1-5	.	CASSLDQGRPEGRQPQHF	TGTGCCAGCAGCTTAGATCAGGGAAGGCCAGAGGGACGGCAGCCCCAGCATTTT
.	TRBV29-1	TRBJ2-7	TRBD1	CSVTETGVSYEQYF	TGCAGCGTAACCGAGACAGGGGTCTCCTACGAGCAGTACTTC
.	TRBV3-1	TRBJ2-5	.	CASSHSWTGRAETQYF	TGTGCCAGCAGCCACTCCTGGACAGGGAGGGCTGAGACCCAGTACTTC
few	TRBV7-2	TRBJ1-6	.	CASSSELHRSLHF	TGTGCCAGCAGCTCGGAACTCCACAGGTCTCTCCACTTT
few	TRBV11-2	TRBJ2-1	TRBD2	CASRVRPGLATEQFF	TGTGCCAGCAGAGTGCGTCCGGGACTAGCGACAGAGCAGTTCTTC
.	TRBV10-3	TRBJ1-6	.	CAIRALQGRDSPLHF	TGTGCCATCAGGGCATTACAGGGTAGAGATTCACCCCTCCACTTT
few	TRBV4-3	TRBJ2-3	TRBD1	CASTPGQGADTQYF	TGCGCCAGCACGCCGGGACAGGGGGCGGATACGCAGTATTTT
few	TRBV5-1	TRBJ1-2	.	CASSLVAAATDYTF	TGCGCCAGCAGCTTGGTTGCAGCCGCAACCGACTACACCTTC
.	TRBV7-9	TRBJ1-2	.	CASSSVTAIGYTF	TGTGCCAGCAGCTCCGTAACAGCGATAGGCTACACCTTC
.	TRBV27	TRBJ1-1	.	CASTTGHLEAFF	TGTGCCAGCACCACAGGACACCTTGAAGCTTTCTTT
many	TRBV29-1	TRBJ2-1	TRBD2	CSVEPTSGGTNEQFF	TGCAGCGTTGAACCGACTAGCGGGGGGACCAATGAGCAGTTCTTC
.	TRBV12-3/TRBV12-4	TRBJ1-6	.	CASSWGADNSPLHF	TGTGCCAGCAGTTGGGGAGCGGATAATTCACCCCTCCACTTT
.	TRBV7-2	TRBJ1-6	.	CASSNIRDSPLHF	TGTGCCAGCAGCAACATCAGGGATTCACCCCTCCACTTT
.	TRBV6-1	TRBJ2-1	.	CASSELPLHEQFF	TGTGCCAGCAGTGAATTACCCCTCCATGAGCAGTTCTTC
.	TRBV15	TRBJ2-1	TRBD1	CATSRGQLNNEQFF	TGTGCCACCAGCAGGGGACAGCTAAACAATGAGCAGTTCTTC
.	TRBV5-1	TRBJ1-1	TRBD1	CASSWDRGRGTHTEAFF	TGCGCCAGCAGCTGGGACAGGGGAAGGGGTACGCACACTGAAGCTTTCTTT
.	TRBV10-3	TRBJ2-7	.	CAISGSGARSEQYF	TGTGCCATCAGTGGGTCGGGGGCGCGAAGCGAGCAGTACTTC
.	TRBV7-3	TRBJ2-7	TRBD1	CASSLARDSNEQYF	TGTGCCAGCAGCTTAGCCCGGGACAGTAACGAGCAGTACTTC
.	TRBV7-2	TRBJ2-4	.	CASSLGRNAKNIQYF	TGTGCCAGCAGCTTAGGACGCAATGCCAAAAACATTCAGTACTTC
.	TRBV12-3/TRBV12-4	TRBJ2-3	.	CASSRDTYTDTQYF	TGTGCCAGCAGCCGGGACACTTACACAGATACGCAGTATTTT
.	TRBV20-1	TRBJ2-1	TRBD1	CSARARQGFSNEQFF	TGCAGTGCTAGAGCCCGACAGGGTTTTAGCAATGAGCAGTTCTTC
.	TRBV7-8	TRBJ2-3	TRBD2	CASSNPSGGTDTQYF	TGTGCCAGCAGCAACCCTAGCGGGGGGACAGATACGCAGTATTTT
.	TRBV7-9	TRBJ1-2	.	CASSLPSEGYGYTF	TGTGCCAGCAGCTTACCGTCCGAAGGCTATGGCTACACCTTC
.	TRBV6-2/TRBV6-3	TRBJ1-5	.	CASNSRGDQPQHF	TGTGCCAGCAATTCTAGGGGGGACCAGCCCCAGCATTTT
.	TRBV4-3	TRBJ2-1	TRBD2	CASSQAHGTSYNEQFF	TGCGCCAGCAGCCAAGCCCACGGGACTAGCTACAATGAGCAGTTCTTC
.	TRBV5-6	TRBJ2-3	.	CASSFMGGLSTDTQYF	TGTGCCAGCAGCTTCATGGGGGGTTTAAGCACAGATACGCAGTATTTT
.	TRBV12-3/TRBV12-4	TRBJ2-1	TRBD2	CASTGLGRRGKPKSSYNEQFF	TGTGCCAGCACGGGCCTGGGCCGGCGGGGGAAACCCAAAAGCTCCTACAATGAGCAGTTCTTC
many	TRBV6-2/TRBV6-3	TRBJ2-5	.	CASSRGDYQETQYF	TGTGCCAGCAGTCGCGGGGACTACCAAGAGACCCAGTACTTC
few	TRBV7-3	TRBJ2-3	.	CASSLVTGSGTDTQYF	TGTGCCAGCAGCTTAGTCACAGGGTCGGGCACAGATACGCAGTATTTT
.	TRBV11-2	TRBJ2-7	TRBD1	CASSLGDSFIYEQYF	TGTGCCAGCAGCCTAGGGGACAGTTTCATCTACGAGCAGTACTTC
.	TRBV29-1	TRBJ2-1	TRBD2	CSVGGLANNEQFF	TGCAGCGTTGGGGGACTAGCTAACAATGAGCAGTTCTTC
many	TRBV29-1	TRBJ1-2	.	CSVHMRGYTF	TGCAGCGTTCACATGCGTGGCTACACCTTC
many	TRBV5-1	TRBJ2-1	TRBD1	CASSSGTVSYNEQFF	TGCGCCAGCAGCTCCGGGACAGTCTCCTACAATGAGCAGTTCTTC
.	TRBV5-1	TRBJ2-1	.	CASSFRDTNNEQFF	TGCGCCAGCAGCTTTCGAGACACAAACAATGAGCAGTTCTTC
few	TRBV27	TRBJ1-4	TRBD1	CASSLNRGLGEKLFF	TGTGCCAGCAGTTTAAACAGGGGGCTCGGTGAAAAACTGTTTTTT
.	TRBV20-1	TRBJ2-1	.	CSARERLTRWEQFF	TGCAGTGCTAGAGAACGTTTAACCAGGTGGGAGCAGTTCTTC
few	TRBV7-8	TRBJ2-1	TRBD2	CASSLALAGGLLAGNEQFF	TGTGCCAGCAGCTTAGCCCTAGCGGGGGGACTTCTTGCAGGCAATGAGCAGTTCTTC
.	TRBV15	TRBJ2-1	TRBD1	CGSGTGLGNEQFF	TGTGGTTCCGGGACAGGGTTGGGGAATGAGCAGTTCTTC
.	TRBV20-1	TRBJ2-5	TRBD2	CSASGLVGETQYF	TGCAGTGCTAGCGGACTAGTAGGAGAGACCCAGTACTTC
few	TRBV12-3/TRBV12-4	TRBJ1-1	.	CASSFNPNTEAFF	TGTGCCAGCAGTTTTAACCCGAACACTGAAGCTTTCTTT
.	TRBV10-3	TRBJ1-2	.	CAISEASSNYGYTF	TGTGCCATCAGTGAAGCCAGTTCTAACTATGGCTACACCTTC
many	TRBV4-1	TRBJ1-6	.	CASSPVPDTYNSPLHF	TGCGCCAGCAGCCCGGTTCCGGACACCTATAATTCACCCCTCCACTTT
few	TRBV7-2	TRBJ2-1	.	CASSLARWLADNEQFF	TGTGCCAGCAGCTTAGCCCGGTGGCTCGCTGACAATGAGCAGTTCTTC
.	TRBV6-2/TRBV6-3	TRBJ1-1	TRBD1	CASSSIGQGSTEAFF	TGTGCCAGCAGTTCCATCGGACAGGGTTCCACTGAAGCTTTCTTT
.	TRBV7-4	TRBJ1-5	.	CASSNPLFFYFGDQPQHF	TGTGCCAGCAGCAACCCACTTTTCTTCTATTTTGGGGATCAGCCCCAGCATTTT
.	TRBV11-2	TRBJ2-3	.	CASTTRGADTQYF	TGTGCCAGCACCACCAGGGGAGCAGATACGCAGTATTTT